This TCR beta chain was captured in a study of blood T cell repertoires in COVID-19. Study summary: PBMCs, B-cell-depleted T cells, or T cells were the source of the cDNA or gDNA that made up the material.

V was clipped by 3 bases and J by 3 bases, with 13 bases between them. The CDR3 contains 14 residues. Germline CDR1 is SGHDT and CDR2 is YYEEEE. As processed by the authors: Reference gene primer amplification yielded estimated nucleated cell counts. Some clones are missing from TCRdb's copy, which holds only in-frame ones; the method was immunoSEQ multiplex PCR. Clone size and V and J calls were adopted from that table, with D and trimming inferred from the DNA. The table has 250,000 to 300,000 clones, about 89% seen once. Enrolled through a virtual design, the participants were between 18 and 89 years of age and came from under 25 US areas. Recovered Cohort 3 donors showed two negative PCRs, clearance, or symptom resolution.

The gene calls are TRBV5-6 and TRBJ2-7, with D possibly TRBD2 on 5 matching bases. Material for sequencing was PBMCs or T cells enriched from blood (not recorded which). The TCR sequence derives from a man in his forties who had recovered from COVID-19. CDR3: CASSSLATSYEQYF. In nucleotides, the CDR3 is TGTGCCAGCAGCTCCTTAGCTACTAGCTACGAGCAGTACTTC.